This T cell receptor beta chain was sequenced for a study of early T cells in non-severe SARS-CoV-2 infection (dated by TCRdb to about 2021). Context from the whole study: TCR sequencing used bulk RNA from unsorted whole blood, so alpha and beta chains could not be paired.

The full study reports these points: VDJdb matching was skewed toward anti-spike CD8 responses and likely underestimated virus-specific expansions by missing private and CD4 specificities.

This was a case-control study nested in a cohort of healthcare workers in London, UK, who had nasopharyngeal swab PCR tests and blood samples taken every week. Healthcare workers were recruited between 23 and 31 March 2020, during the week of the UK lockdown, and were followed weekly for up to roughly 15 weeks. The library was generated by 5' RACE. The listed sequencing device is NextSeq 500. In the TCR library protocol, unique molecular identifiers were attached to individual cDNA molecules to correct for PCR bias and sequencing error. Sequencing covered both TCR alpha and beta chains, and within each sample the abundances of alpha and beta sequences were tightly co-correlated. Turning to the authors' computational methods: Decombinator V4 was used to annotate the V gene, J gene and CDR3 of the TCR sequences. Expanded TCRs were defined as changing significantly between any two time points under a Poisson model with p below 0.0001. TCR abundances were normalised to the total number of TCRs sequenced per sample and expressed as counts per million. A search of VDJdb, accessed on 1 November 2021, was run for TCRs annotated to CMV, EBV and SARS-CoV-2, with TCRs annotated for multiple antigens excluded. TCRdb handled the public reads itself, with Q25 trimming in fastp and clone calling in MiXCR, and kept productive beta chains. Every entry covers one CDR3 protein and lists the most common genes and DNA from its rows. The V and J calls here are based on TCRdb, not the publication. The sample table contains around 70,000 distinct CDR3 sequences; only one count was recorded for 11% of them. Together, the top ten hold around 5.8% of the sample.

This clonotype has only a few counts. The antigen this receptor binds is unknown. No much larger clone exists at a distance of one base, and base qualities are not known. Specimen: whole blood. The source of this sequence is an adult who was a healthcare worker with PCR-confirmed SARS-CoV-2 infection or an uninfected control (not recorded which).

The DNA sequence is as follows: TGTGCCAGCAGCTCTGGAGAGCGGGAGGGCCGGAATGAGCAGTTCTTC. Its protein reads: CASSSGEREGRNEQFF. This chain joins TRBV11-2 to TRBJ2-1, with 10 central nucleotides matching TRBD2. From the cysteine up to the phenylalanine, the CDR3 has a length of 16 residues. This entry keeps only the CDR3 DNA: 48 bases, framed from base 1. From V the trimming removes 4 bases and from J it removes 7 bases, while the gene matches leave 10 bases of the junction unaccounted for. The germline V gene gives CDR1 as SGHAT and CDR2 as FQNNGV. With the portions outside the CDR3 filled from the reference TRBV11-2 and TRBJ2-1 genes, the complete variable region becomes EAGVAQSPRYKIIEKRQSVAFWCNPISGHATLYWYQQILGQGPKLLIQFQNNGVVDDSQLPKDRFSAERLKGVDSTLKIQPAKLEDSAVYLCASSSGEREGRNEQFFGPGTRLTVL.